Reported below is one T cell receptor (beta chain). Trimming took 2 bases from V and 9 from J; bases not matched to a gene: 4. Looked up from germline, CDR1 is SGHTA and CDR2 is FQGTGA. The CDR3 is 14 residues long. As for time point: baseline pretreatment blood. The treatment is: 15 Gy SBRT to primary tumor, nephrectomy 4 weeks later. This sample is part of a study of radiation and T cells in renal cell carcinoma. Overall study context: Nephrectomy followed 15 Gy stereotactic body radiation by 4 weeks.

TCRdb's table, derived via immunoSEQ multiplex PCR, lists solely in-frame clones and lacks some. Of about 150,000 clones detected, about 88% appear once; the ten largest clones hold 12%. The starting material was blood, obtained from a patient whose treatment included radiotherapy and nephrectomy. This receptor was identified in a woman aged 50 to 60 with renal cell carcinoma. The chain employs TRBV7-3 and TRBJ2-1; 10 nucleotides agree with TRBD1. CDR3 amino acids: CASSLGTGVSEQFF. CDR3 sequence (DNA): TGTGCCAGCAGCTTAGGGACAGGGGTTTCTGAGCAGTTCTTC.